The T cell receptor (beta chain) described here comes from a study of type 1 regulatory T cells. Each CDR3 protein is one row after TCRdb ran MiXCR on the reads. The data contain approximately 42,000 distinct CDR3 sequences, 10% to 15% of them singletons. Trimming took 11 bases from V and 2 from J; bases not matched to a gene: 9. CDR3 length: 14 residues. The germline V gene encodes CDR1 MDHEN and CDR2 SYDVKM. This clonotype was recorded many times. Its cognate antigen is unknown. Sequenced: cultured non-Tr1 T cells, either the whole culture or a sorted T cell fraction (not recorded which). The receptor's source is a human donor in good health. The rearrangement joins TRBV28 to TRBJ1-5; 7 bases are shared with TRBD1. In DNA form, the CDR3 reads TGTGCCGGTAAATCAGGGGGTCGCAATCAGCCCCAGCATTTT. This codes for CAGKSGGRNQPQHF.